A selection of T cell receptor beta chains follows, all from one sample in a study of T cell changes during pregnancy in multiple sclerosis. This table comes from immunoSEQ multiplex PCR, and its TCRdb copy is limited to in-frame clones, with some not included. The sample contains 84,000 or so clones, 90% to 95% of which appear only once. The specimen was peripheral blood, collected in the third trimester of pregnancy. The receptors were gathered from a female donor with multiple sclerosis, enrolled in a pregnancy study. The conserved cysteine and the conserved F or W are not part of the CDR3 here.

j_call	v_call	cdr3_aa
TRBJ2-7	TRBV5-5	ASSLFQVTYEQY
TRBJ2-7	TRBV7-6	ASSVGQGVYEQY
TRBJ2-1	TRBV6-4	ASSDSGAHNEQF
TRBJ2-7	TRBV5-4	ASSLLGAYEQY
TRBJ2-7	TRBV7-6	ASSLTGEGEQY
TRBJ2-5	TRBV5-4	ASSLEPVQGYGETQY
TRBJ2-5	TRBV7-9	ASSGTVETQY
TRBJ2-1	TRBV10-3	AISGPASGRAERRNEQF
TRBJ2-7	TRBV28	ASTGNYYEQY
TRBJ1-1	TRBV11-2	ASSLKVSGWGRNTEAF
TRBJ2-5	TRBV2	ASSAGRAQETQY
TRBJ1-1	TRBV5-4	ASSSGTDYEAF
TRBJ2-7	TRBV11-2	ASSSNTGGLYEQY
TRBJ2-7	TRBV11-2	ASSFPGQHYEQY
TRBJ2-2	TRBV29-1	SAMGLAGVSGELF
TRBJ2-1	TRBV9	ASSVGYLGRVGYEQF
TRBJ2-7	TRBV30	AWSVINYEQY
TRBJ2-2	TRBV28	ASRPSGPGELF
TRBJ1-5	TRBV28	ASSLSGQGNQPQH
TRBJ1-2	TRBV6-6	ASSPTGDYGYT
TRBJ1-3	TRBV30	AWSIAGNTIY
TRBJ1-1	TRBV5-1	ASSSGTGGMNTEAF
TRBJ2-7	TRBV7-7	ASSWGQDYEQY
TRBJ1-2	TRBV5-5	ASSLGWGDLYGYT
TRBJ2-1	TRBV10-3	AISPLSGSRDNEQF